Each of the 27 T cell receptor beta chains below was sequenced from the same sample in a study of blood T cell repertoires in COVID-19. Assay used: immunoSEQ multiplex PCR; TCRdb lists only in-frame clones, some missing. The data hold tens of thousands of clones, with approximately 91% observed a single time. The sequencing sample was made of peripheral blood. The receptors were gathered from a man between 65 and 79 years old with active or convalescent COVID-19.

J is TRBJ1-5 and V is TRBV6-5, with no clear D. Trimming removed 0 bases at V and 0 bases at J, with 3 bases between. This CDR3 comprises 14 residues. Germline CDR1 is MNHEY and CDR2 is SVGAGI. The CDR3 DNA is TGTGCCAGCAGTTACTCCAGTAGCAATCAGCCCCAGCATTTT. Translating it yields CASSYSSSNQPQHF.

CDR3 residues: CAIRGQESYEQYF. DNA for the CDR3: TGTGCCATCAGAGGACAGGAATCCTACGAGCAGTACTTC. The rearrangement links TRBV10-3 to TRBJ2-7; TRBD1 matches 7 bases. Germline V gene data show CDR1 as ENHRY and CDR2 as SYGVKD. The CDR3 runs 13 residues. V gave up 6 bases and J gave up 1 base; unmatched junction bases: 3.

The chain couples TRBV7-2 to TRBJ1-4, with D perhaps TRBD1 (5 bases). The V gene's germline CDR1 is SGHTA and CDR2 FQGNSA. The CDR3 totals 11 residues. V lost 6 bases and J 11 bases, leaving 10 bases between the germline ends. For the CDR3, the DNA is TGTGCCAGCAGTCCAGGGAGGAAACTGTTTTTT. Protein: CASSPGRKLFF.

The chain recombines TRBV29-1 with TRBJ2-1; no firm D call. The CDR3 runs 15 residues. Per the germline V gene, CDR1 is SQVTM and CDR2 is ANQGSEA. V was trimmed by 6 bases and J by 0 bases, leaving 15 bases between them. The CDR3 DNA sequence: TGCAGCGTCCCTATAGGCTCTAGCTCCTACAATGAGCAGTTCTTC. Residues: CSVPIGSSSYNEQFF.

The rearrangement joins TRBV10-3 to TRBJ1-6; 11 nucleotides line up with TRBD1. This CDR3 region has 16 residues. CDR1 is ENHRY, CDR2 SYGVKD, per germline. J lost 8 bases, V lost 6 bases, and 9 bases had no gene match. CDR3 DNA sequence: TGTGCCATCAGCCGGACAGGGGGCTTTGGGGATTCACCCCTCCACTTT. Translating it yields CAISRTGGFGDSPLHF.

The CDR3, as DNA: TGTGCCAGCAGTTATAGCTCCTACGAGCAGTACTTC. Protein product: CASSYSSYEQYF. The chain employs TRBV6-2 or TRBV6-3 and TRBJ2-7; no clear D. V lost 3 bases and J 0 bases, leaving 3 bases between the germline ends. The CDR3 has 12 residues. Germline V lookup: CDR1 MNHEY, CDR2 SVGEGT.

The chain employs TRBV27 and TRBJ2-7; TRBD1 agrees at 8 bases. Trimming removed 5 bases from V and 2 bases from J; junction bases left unmatched: 17. The CDR3 covers 18 residues. Germline V gene sequence: CDR1 MNHEY, CDR2 SMNVEV (reference sequence). The CDR3 protein is CASSAWALQGVLPYEQYF. In DNA form, the CDR3 reads TGTGCCAGCAGTGCCTGGGCCCTACAGGGGGTACTACCCTACGAGCAGTACTTC.

DNA for the CDR3: TGTGCCAGCAGCGGCTCGGGGACAGGGGGTTTTAGGGCCCTCCACTTT. Translation: CASSGSGTGGFRALHF. The J gene is TRBJ1-6, the V gene TRBV25-1; 11 bases agree with TRBD1. This CDR3 contains 16 residues. Germline values: CDR1 MGHDK, CDR2 SYGVNS. Trimming took 6 bases from V and 14 from J; bases not matched to a gene: 15.

As DNA, the CDR3 is TGCGCCAGCAGCAAATACAGGGGGGACGGCGAGCAGTACTTC. As protein: CASSKYRGDGEQYF. The gene calls are TRBV5-1 and TRBJ2-7, with 8 bases that match TRBD1. Germline CDR1 and CDR2: SGHRS and YFSETQ. The trim removed 4 bases at V and 6 bases at J, leaving 9 bases unmatched. This CDR3 region has 14 residues.

The rearrangement links TRBV7-8 to TRBJ2-7; TRBD1 might be the D (5 bases). V lost 0 bases and J lost 1, with 10 bases in between. Germline CDR1 reads SGHVS; CDR2 reads FQNEAQ. CDR3 length: 15 amino acids. DNA for the CDR3: TGTGCCAGCAGCTTAGCAAGACAGAGTTCCTACGAGCAGTACTTC. Translated: CASSLARQSSYEQYF.

The genes are TRBV10-2 and TRBJ1-1; the match to TRBD1 covers 7 bases. Germline assignment: CDR1 WSHSY and CDR2 SAAADI. Trimming removed 8 bases from V and 1 base from J; junction bases left unmatched: 7. The CDR3 is 14 residues long. CDR3 sequence: CASGRGLGNTEAFF. The CDR3 DNA is TGCGCCAGCGGAAGGGGGCTCGGGAACACTGAAGCTTTCTTT.

Only one count was recorded for this clone. V usage is TRBV11-1 and J usage is TRBJ1-5; D ambiguous. CDR1 is SGHAT, CDR2 FQDESV, per germline (reference sequence). The CDR3 is 15 amino acids. V was clipped by 10 bases and J by 4 bases, with 20 bases between them. The CDR3 nucleotides read TGTGCCACCTCCCGGCGAGGGAGTAAAAATCAGCCCCAGCATTTT. It translates to CATSRRGSKNQPQHF.

The chain joins TRBV6-5 to TRBJ1-5, with D possibly matching TRBD1 (5 bases). Germline V gives CDR1 MNHEY, CDR2 SVGAGI. Trimming shortened V by 6 bases and J by 7 bases, and 16 bases separated the two germline ends. CDR3 length: 14 amino acids. This CDR3 reads CASRAGGIGQPQHF. As DNA, the CDR3 is TGTGCCAGCAGAGCTGGGGGGATAGGGCAGCCCCAGCATTTT.

The chain combines TRBV19 with TRBJ2-2; a weak D match, TRBD1 (7 bases). Between the trimmed V and J ends, which lost 1 base and 9 bases, there was a span of 18 bases. This CDR3 contains 16 residues. CDR1 LNHDA and CDR2 SQIVND come from the germline V gene (reference sequence). The CDR3 is CASSIAAGGTSRELFF. The CDR3 DNA follows: TGTGCCAGTAGTATAGCGGCAGGGGGGACTTCAAGGGAGCTGTTTTTT.

The chain uses TRBV18 and TRBJ1-1, with D unclear. V was trimmed by 4 bases and J by 0 bases, leaving 9 bases between them. The CDR3 runs to 14 residues. Germline-derived CDR1 and CDR2 are KGHSH and LQKENI. In nucleotides, the CDR3 is TGTGCCAGCTCACAGGCGGCCCTGAACACTGAAGCTTTCTTT. It specifies CASSQAALNTEAFF.

This chain links TRBV5-1 with TRBJ2-3; 10 bases map to TRBD2. The trim removed 5 bases at V and 2 bases at J, leaving 5 bases unmatched. The CDR3 consists of 15 residues. In germline, CDR1 is SGHRS, CDR2 YFSETQ. The CDR3 loop reads CASRLAGVSTDTQYF. CDR3 coding DNA: TGCGCCAGCAGGCTAGCGGGGGTTTCCACAGATACGCAGTATTTT.

The rearrangement joins TRBV6-5 to TRBJ2-3; unclear D gene. The CDR3 contains 13 residues. The germline V and J ends were trimmed by 8 bases and 3 bases, with 12 bases remaining between them. Germline loops: CDR1 MNHEY, CDR2 SVGAGI. CDR3 amino acids: CASQLKETDTQYF. CDR3 DNA sequence: TGTGCCAGCCAGTTAAAGGAGACAGATACGCAGTATTTT.

The chain couples TRBV27 to TRBJ1-4, with 9 bases lining up with TRBD1. The CDR3 has 14 amino acids. Trimming took 6 bases from V and 8 from J; bases not matched to a gene: 7. Germline-derived CDR1 and CDR2 are MNHEY and SMNVEV (reference sequence). CDR3 sequence (DNA): TGTGCCAGCAGCAGACAGGGGGGTAAGGAAAAACTGTTTTTT. This translates into CASSRQGGKEKLFF.

The chain recombines TRBV11-2 with TRBJ2-5; D gene uncertain. The germline gives CDR1 SGHAT, CDR2 FQNNGV. CDR3 length equals 13 residues. V lost 3 bases to trimming and J lost 5 bases, with 10 bases between them. The CDR3 DNA is TGTGCCAGCAGCTTCTCCCCTCGGGAGACCCAGTACTTC. Translated: CASSFSPRETQYF.

Here the CDR3 reads CASRGTVPEQYF. DNA of the CDR3: TGTGCCAGCAGGGGGACAGTACCCGAGCAGTACTTC. V gene TRBV6-5 combines with J gene TRBJ2-7, with 7 positions matching TRBD1. With 6 bases clipped from V and 6 bases from J, the junction kept 5 bases outside the gene matches. This CDR3 has 12 residues. Germline loops: CDR1 MNHEY, CDR2 SVGAGI.

The chain joins TRBV24-1 to TRBJ1-1; a weak D match, TRBD1 (5 bases). Germline assignment: CDR1 KGHDR and CDR2 SFDVKD. This CDR3 comprises 16 residues. V lost 4 bases and J 1 base, leaving 15 bases between the germline ends. The CDR3 protein is CATSDSRPGGNTEAFF. DNA of the CDR3: TGTGCCACCAGTGACTCCCGGCCCGGGGGGAACACTGAAGCTTTCTTT.

This chain joins TRBV5-1 and TRBJ1-3; tentative D call: TRBD1 (6 bases). Trimming left V 4 bases short and J 3 bases short, with 11 bases between. The CDR3 is 14 residues long. Germline loops: CDR1 SGHRS, CDR2 YFSETQ. In nucleotides, the CDR3 is TGCGCCAGCAGCCCTACAGGGTATGGAAACACCATATATTTT. Translating it yields CASSPTGYGNTIYF.

The chain couples TRBV5-5 to TRBJ2-2; no clear D. CDR3 length: 15 amino acids. V lost 2 bases and J 0 bases, leaving 8 bases between the germline ends. Germline CDR1 and CDR2: SGHKS and YYEKEE (reference sequence). CDR3 amino acids: CASSLSLTNTGELFF. CDR3 in DNA: TGTGCCAGCAGCTTATCACTGACGAACACCGGGGAGCTGTTTTTT.

The rearrangement links TRBV4-1 to TRBJ2-7; maybe TRBD2 (6 bases). Germline V CDR1 and CDR2: MGHRA, YSYEKL. V lost 3 bases and J lost 0, with 15 bases in between. This CDR3 has 16 amino acids. The CDR3 DNA is TGCGCCAGCAGCCAGGGGGGAGCGATCGGCTCCTACGAGCAGTACTTC. This gives the protein CASSQGGAIGSYEQYF.

The chain uses TRBV4-1 and TRBJ2-7; 9 bases are shared with TRBD1. Per germline, CDR1 MGHRA and CDR2 YSYEKL. The CDR3 runs to 15 residues. Losses at the gene ends were 3 bases for V and 2 bases for J; bases not matched to a gene: 5. CDR3 sequence: CASSHVRQGAYEQYF. The DNA for the CDR3 is TGCGCCAGCAGCCACGTCAGACAGGGGGCCTACGAGCAGTACTTC.

The CDR3: CASSLRGTGVYEQYF. The DNA of the CDR3 is TGTGCCAGCAGTTTACGAGGGACAGGGGTGTACGAGCAGTACTTC. The chain recombines TRBV28 with TRBJ2-7; 10 positions agree with TRBD1. This CDR3 is 15 amino acids long. CDR1 and CDR2 (germline): MDHEN, SYDVKM. V lost 2 bases, J lost 4 bases, and 5 bases stayed unmatched.

This clone was picked up one time. The chain links TRBV7-2 to TRBJ2-1; D possibly corresponds to TRBD2 (5 bases). The CDR3 consists of 15 residues. The germline V and J ends were trimmed by 5 bases and 8 bases, with 19 bases remaining between them. Looked up from germline, CDR1 is SGHTA and CDR2 is FQGNSA. The CDR3 protein is CASSPPPYRTDEQFF. For the CDR3, the DNA is TGTGCCAGCAGCCCCCCACCCTATCGGACTGATGAGCAGTTCTTC.